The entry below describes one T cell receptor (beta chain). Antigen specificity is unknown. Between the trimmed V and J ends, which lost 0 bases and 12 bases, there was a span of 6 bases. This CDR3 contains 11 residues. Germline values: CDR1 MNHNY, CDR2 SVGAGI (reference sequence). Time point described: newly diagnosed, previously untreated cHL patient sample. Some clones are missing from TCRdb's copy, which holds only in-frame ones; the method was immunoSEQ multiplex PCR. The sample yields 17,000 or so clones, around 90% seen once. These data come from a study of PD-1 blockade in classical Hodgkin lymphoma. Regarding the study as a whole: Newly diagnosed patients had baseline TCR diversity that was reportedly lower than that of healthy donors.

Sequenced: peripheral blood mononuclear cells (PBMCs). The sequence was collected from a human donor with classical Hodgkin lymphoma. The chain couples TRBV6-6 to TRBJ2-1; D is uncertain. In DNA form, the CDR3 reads TGTGCCAGCAGTTACTCCTATGCGCAGTTCTTC. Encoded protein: CASSYSYAQFF.